The 6 T cell receptor beta chains reported below all come from one sample, sequenced in a study of regulatory T cells in long-lasting Graves disease. Time point denoted: newly diagnosed GD, antithyroid drugs for less than 3 months. There was RNA extracted from PBMCs, and the TCR library was made from it. Libraries of TCR beta came from iRepertoire HTBI primers plus Arm-PCR of CDR3 regions. TCRdb passed the multiplex PCR reads through MiXCR, listing each CDR3 protein once. Of 400,000 to 500,000 distinct CDR3 sequences listed, around 17% are singletons. The same data also went into a second study, on T cells in Graves' hyperthyroidism and ophthalmopathy.

This specimen was peripheral blood mononuclear cells (PBMCs), taken at new diagnosis, from a patient treated with antithyroid drugs. The receptors here all came from a young woman with Graves disease.

This chain uses TRBV28 with TRBJ1-4; tentative D call: TRBD1 (6 bases). V was cut by 1 base and J by 7 bases, with 10 bases left in between. The CDR3 runs to 14 residues. Germline lookup yields CDR1 MDHEN and CDR2 SYDVKM. The CDR3: CASSLSGGPEKLFF. The CDR3 DNA sequence: TGTGCCAGCAGTTTATCGGGGGGCCCTGAAAAACTGTTTTTT. The complete variable domain, with remaining parts taken from reference TRBV28 and TRBJ1-4, reads DVKVTQSSRYLVKRTGEKVFLECVQDMDHENMFWYRQDPGLGLRLIYFSYDVKMKEKGDIPEGYSVSREKKERFSLILESASTNQTSMYLCASSLSGGPEKLFFGSGTQLSVL.

This clonotype was picked up many times. V is TRBV6-2 or TRBV6-3 and J is TRBJ1-5; 9 bases match TRBD1. Trimming cost V 6 bases and J 1 base; bases outside gene matches: 4. Germline CDR1 is MNHEY and CDR2 is SVGEGT. CDR3 length: 15 amino acids. As DNA, the CDR3 is TGTGCCAGCAGAAGGGGACAGGGAAGCAATCAGCCCCAGCATTTT. The encoded protein is CASRRGQGSNQPQHF.

The V call is TRBV20-1, the J call TRBJ2-3; D gene unclear. Trimming stripped 0 bases from V and 6 bases from J, with 7 bases between. The germline gives CDR1 DFQATT, CDR2 SNEGSKA (reference sequence). This CDR3 comprises 12 residues. Here the CDR3 reads CSAREGADTQYF. In nucleotides, the CDR3 is TGCAGTGCTAGAGAAGGTGCTGATACGCAGTATTTT.

This clonotype was seen only a few times. The DNA of the CDR3 is TGTGCCAGCAGCGTCCGGGCAGGCTTAGGGTACGAGCAGTACTTC. It codes for CASSVRAGLGYEQYF. This chain uses TRBV9 with TRBJ2-7; D is ambiguous. The V gene's germline CDR1 is SGDLS and CDR2 YYNGEE. The CDR3 is 15 amino acids. V gave up 2 bases and J gave up 4 bases, with 16 bases separating them.

This clonotype was seen at least ten times. V usage is TRBV28 and J usage is TRBJ1-1; D not resolved. Germline loops: CDR1 MDHEN, CDR2 SYDVKM. Trimming left V 6 bases short and J 0 bases short, with 17 bases between. The CDR3 contains 16 residues. The CDR3: CASSMGREGLNTEAFF. In nucleotides, the CDR3 is TGTGCCAGCAGCATGGGGAGGGAGGGTTTGAACACTGAAGCTTTCTTT. The full variable domain, in which reference TRBV28 and TRBJ1-1 provide the parts outside the CDR3, is DVKVTQSSRYLVKRTGEKVFLECVQDMDHENMFWYRQDPGLGLRLIYFSYDVKMKEKGDIPEGYSVSREKKERFSLILESASTNQTSMYLCASSMGREGLNTEAFFGQGTRLTVV.

As for this clonotype: A much larger clone differs by one base, so this may be a read error. The chain joins TRBV7-9 to TRBJ2-7, with D unclear. The CDR3 spans 14 residues. Germline CDR1 reads SEHNR; CDR2 reads FQNEAQ (reference sequence). CDR3 DNA: TGTGCCGGCAGCTTTGGCACCAGCTCCTACGAGCAGTACTTC. Its translation: CAGSFGTSSYEQYF.